This T cell receptor (beta chain) was observed in a study of blood T cells in healthy people across ages. Study findings and constraints: Naive T cell percentage showed a strong correlation with the diversity of TCR beta. Per million T cells, the diversity of TCR beta decreased roughly linearly as age advanced.

A second PCR of roughly 7 to 11 cycles used a sample-barcoded 5' primer and a J-beta primer mix. MiXCR was run by TCRdb on the 5' RACE reads, yielding one entry per CDR3 protein. The sample consists of roughly 680,000 distinct CDR3 sequences, about 51% of them appearing once. Germline V gene data show CDR1 as SEHNR and CDR2 as FQNEAQ (reference sequence). The trim removed 4 bases at V and 6 bases at J, leaving 9 bases unmatched. CDR3 length: 16 amino acids. This clonotype was seen more than once but under ten times. Its specificity is not known. The material sequenced was blood. This TCR was sampled from a woman at least 80 years old in good health. The chain links TRBV7-9 to TRBJ1-4; 9 bases are shared with TRBD1. Here the CDR3 reads CASSSGTGILHEKLFF. CDR3 in DNA: TGTGCCAGCAGCTCCGGGACAGGGATTCTTCATGAAAAACTGTTTTTT. The whole variable domain, remainder taken from reference TRBV7-9 and TRBJ1-4, is DTGVSQNPRHKITKRGQNVTFRCDPISEHNRLYWYRQTLGQGPEFLTYFQNEAQLEKSRLLSDRFSAERPKGSFSTLEIQRTEQGDSAMYLCASSSGTGILHEKLFFGSGTQLSVL.